The next 30 T cell receptor beta chains were all read from a single sample in a study of blood T cell repertoires in COVID-19. Sequenced by immunoSEQ multiplex PCR; TCRdb stores in-frame clones only, minus some. The profile shows 270,000 or so clones, roughly 84% of them singletons. Material: peripheral blood. The receptors here all came from a woman younger than 30 with acute or convalescent COVID-19.

The chain carries TRBV28 and TRBJ2-5; 7 nucleotides align to TRBD2. J gave up 6 bases and V 4 bases, and 8 bases lay outside the gene matches. The CDR3 loop spans 14 amino acids. From germline, CDR1 is MDHEN and CDR2 SYDVKM. The CDR3 loop is CASSYGGSGKTQYF. In nucleotides, the CDR3 is TGTGCCAGCAGTTACGGCGGGAGTGGAAAGACCCAGTACTTC.

The chain carries TRBV6-5 and TRBJ2-1; D not resolved. The CDR3 spans 12 residues. Deletions cut 6 bases from V and 4 bases from J, with 7 bases between. Germline V gives CDR1 MNHEY, CDR2 SVGAGI. Written as DNA, the CDR3 is TGTGCCAGCAGGACATCGTACAATGAGCAGTTCTTC. It translates to CASRTSYNEQFF.

V is TRBV2 and J is TRBJ2-1; the D gene is possibly TRBD1 (7 bases). The CDR3 is made up of 15 amino acids. In germline, CDR1 is SNHLY, CDR2 FYNNEI. The V and J ends lost 4 bases and 7 bases respectively, with 17 bases between them. The CDR3 sequence is CASSVGGMTGNEQFF. The CDR3 DNA is TGTGCCAGCAGTGTTGGCGGGATGACAGGGAATGAGCAGTTCTTC.

The rearrangement uses TRBV5-8 and TRBJ1-1, with D perhaps TRBD1 (6 bases). Germline CDR1 is SGHTS and CDR2 is YDEGEE. This CDR3 region has 14 residues. Trimming left V 4 bases short and J 8 bases short, with 18 bases between. The CDR3 region is CASSTTGGKWEAFF. DNA for the CDR3: TGTGCCAGCAGCACGACAGGAGGCAAATGGGAAGCTTTCTTT.

V is TRBV30 and J is TRBJ2-3; tentative D call: TRBD1 (6 bases). Germline V gives CDR1 GTSNPN, CDR2 SVGIG (reference sequence). Trimming took 2 bases from V and 0 from J, leaving 12 bases between them. CDR3 size: 15 residues. Here the CDR3 reads CAWSPPDSSTDTQYF. For the CDR3, the DNA is TGTGCCTGGAGTCCGCCGGACAGCAGCACAGATACGCAGTATTTT.

This rearrangement joins TRBV15 to TRBJ2-6; D remains unclear. Germline assignment: CDR1 LNHNV and CDR2 YYDKDF (reference sequence). The CDR3 is 15 amino acids. V lost 4 bases, J lost 0 bases, and 7 bases lay in between. CDR3 residues: CATSNLSSGANVLTF. In nucleotides, the CDR3 is TGTGCCACCAGCAACCTGAGCTCTGGGGCCAACGTCCTGACTTTC.

The genes are TRBV7-2 and TRBJ1-5, with D perhaps matching TRBD1 (6 bases). The CDR3 totals 17 residues. Germline V CDR1 and CDR2: SGHTA, FQGNSA. V lost 6 bases and J lost 0, with 18 bases in between. The CDR3 nucleotides are TGTGCCAGCAGTTCCCGTGGGGGGGGCGGTAGCAATCAGCCCCAGCATTTT. This gives the protein CASSSRGGGGSNQPQHF.

This clone was observed a handful of times. The chain carries TRBV6-5 and TRBJ2-5; weak D call: TRBD1 (5 bases). The CDR3 length is 12 residues. V lost 6 bases to trimming and J lost 5 bases, with 10 bases between them. Germline CDR1 is MNHEY and CDR2 is SVGAGI. The CDR3 DNA follows: TGTGCCAGCAGCCTAGGGGTTGAGACCCAGTACTTC. It encodes CASSLGVETQYF.

This clone occurred once. The chain combines TRBV14 with TRBJ1-4, with D perhaps matching TRBD1 (6 bases). Germline-derived CDR1 and CDR2 are SGHDN and FVKESK. CDR3 length: 13 residues. V was pared by 4 bases and J by 10 bases, with 13 bases between. CDR3 residues: CASSPWEGGKLFF. DNA for the CDR3: TGTGCCAGCAGCCCGTGGGAGGGGGGAAAACTGTTTTTT.

J is TRBJ2-5 and V is TRBV2; D is uncertain. CDR1 is SNHLY and CDR2 is FYNNEI in the germline V gene. The CDR3 sequence is 13 residues long. Trimming took off 8 bases at V and 2 bases at J, with 12 bases between the two ends. CDR3 sequence reads: CASERARQETQYF. The CDR3 DNA is TGTGCCAGCGAGAGAGCGCGTCAAGAGACCCAGTACTTC.

The rearrangement joins TRBV9 to TRBJ2-2, with 7 bases lining up with TRBD1. Germline lookup yields CDR1 SGDLS and CDR2 YYNGEE. The CDR3 spans 16 residues. V lost 0 bases, J lost 2 bases, and 4 bases stayed unmatched. CDR3 sequence reads: CASSVGTGFNTGELFF. The CDR3 bases are TGTGCCAGCAGCGTAGGGACAGGTTTTAACACCGGGGAGCTGTTTTTT.

This sequence joins TRBV19 and TRBJ2-1; a possible D gene is TRBD2 (6 bases). The CDR3 has 15 amino acids. With 4 bases removed from V and 1 base from J, the gap between germline ends came to 11 bases. Germline V CDR1 and CDR2: LNHDA, SQIVND (reference sequence). DNA for the CDR3: TGTGCCAGTAGTAGCCTAGCGTTGTCCTACAATGAGCAGTTCTTC. The encoded protein is CASSSLALSYNEQFF.

The chain couples TRBV4-2 to TRBJ1-1, with 8 positions matching TRBD1. Germline-derived CDR1 and CDR2 are LGHNA and YNFKEQ. The CDR3 length is 17 residues. V lost 1 base and J lost 1; bases outside the gene matches: 8. CDR3 nucleotide sequence: TGTGCCAGCAGCCAAGCCGACTCGGACAGGGCGAACACTGAAGCTTTCTTT. Amino acids: CASSQADSDRANTEAFF.

In this sample, this clone turned up a few times. The genes are TRBV18 and TRBJ2-7; TRBD1 matches 9 bases. V gave up 4 bases and J gave up 5 bases; unmatched junction bases: 9. The CDR3 contains 15 residues. CDR1 and CDR2 from the germline V gene are KGHSH and LQKENI. This chain's CDR3 is CASSRPGQGINEQYF. CDR3 coding DNA: TGTGCCAGCTCACGTCCGGGACAGGGTATCAACGAGCAGTACTTC.

The V gene is TRBV7-2, the J gene TRBJ2-7; a weak D match, TRBD1 (6 bases). Germline CDR1 and CDR2: SGHTA and FQGNSA. The CDR3 is 14 amino acids. The V gene lost 5 bases and the J gene lost 0 bases, with 11 bases spanning the gap. The CDR3 nucleotides read TGTGCCAGCAGCCAGAACAGGGCCTCCTACGAGCAGTACTTC. It yields the protein CASSQNRASYEQYF.

CDR3 residues: CASSPLGGQAEHGYTF. CDR3 bases: TGTGCCAGCTCACCTCTGGGAGGACAGGCCGAACACGGCTACACCTTC. This sequence joins TRBV18 and TRBJ1-2; 7 nucleotides match TRBD1. V shed 3 bases and J 8 bases; nucleotides not matched to a gene: 15. The CDR3 contains 16 residues. Germline V lookup: CDR1 KGHSH, CDR2 LQKENI.

V and J are TRBV28 and TRBJ2-7, with TRBD2 identical over 12 bases. After removal of 4 bases from V and 5 bases from J, the junction contained 6 bases not matched to a gene. This CDR3 has 15 residues. Germline V gives CDR1 MDHEN, CDR2 SYDVKM. This CDR3 reads CASSSPSGRAHEQYF. Here the CDR3 DNA reads TGTGCCAGCAGTTCTCCTAGCGGGAGGGCCCACGAGCAGTACTTC.

This clone was detected only once. The chain uses TRBV6-1 and TRBJ1-2; D might be TRBD1 (6 bases). Germline CDR1 reads MNHNS; CDR2 reads SASEGT. The CDR3 length is 15 residues. Trimming stripped 2 bases from V and 6 bases from J, with 16 bases between. The CDR3, as DNA: TGTGCCAGCAGTGAACGGGCAGGTGGGGGCGATGGCTACACCTTC. It is translated as CASSERAGGGDGYTF.

The chain recombines TRBV3-1 (or the pseudogene TRBV3-2) with TRBJ2-5, with TRBD2 identical over 10 bases. CDR1 is LGHDT and CDR2 is YNNKEL in the germline V gene (reference sequence). The length of the CDR3 is 14 residues. V lost 4 bases to trimming and J lost 2 bases; unmatched junction nucleotides: 1. CDR3 sequence: CASSLAGGQETQYF. CDR3 DNA sequence: TGTGCCAGCAGCCTAGCGGGAGGACAAGAGACCCAGTACTTC.

The chain uses TRBV5-1 and TRBJ2-3; 7 positions match TRBD1. Germline assignment: CDR1 SGHRS and CDR2 YFSETQ. The CDR3 runs to 15 residues. V lost 4 bases, J lost 3 bases, and 8 bases stayed unmatched. The CDR3 spells CASSTSTGLTDTQYF. CDR3 nucleotide sequence: TGCGCCAGCAGCACTTCGACAGGGTTAACAGATACGCAGTATTTT.

This clone was detected once. This chain uses TRBV18 with TRBJ2-1; the D gene is possibly TRBD2 (5 bases). Per the germline V gene, CDR1 is KGHSH and CDR2 is LQKENI. The CDR3 has 16 residues. Trimming pared 2 bases from V and 5 bases from J, leaving 16 bases between. Here the CDR3 DNA reads TGTGCCAGCTCACCAAGTAACGGACTCAGAAACAATGAGCAGTTCTTC. Translated: CASSPSNGLRNNEQFF.

This chain uses TRBV14 with TRBJ2-4; 13 bases are a match to TRBD2. CDR1 SGHDN and CDR2 FVKESK come from the germline V gene. The trim removed 4 bases at V and 7 bases at J, leaving 7 bases unmatched. CDR3 size: 16 residues. CDR3 sequence reads: CASSPPGLAGFNIQYF. The CDR3 nucleotides read TGTGCCAGCAGCCCTCCGGGACTAGCGGGATTCAACATTCAGTACTTC.

The rearrangement links TRBV10-2 to TRBJ2-1; 7 bases fit TRBD2. J gave up 3 bases and V 2 bases, and 10 bases lay outside the gene matches. There are 17 residues in the CDR3. From germline, CDR1 is WSHSY and CDR2 SAAADI. The CDR3 nucleotides are TGCGCCAGCAGTGAGACTAGCGAGTTAAACAACTACAATGAGCAGTTCTTC. This codes for CASSETSELNNYNEQFF.

This sequence joins TRBV19 and TRBJ2-7; TRBD2 matches 7 bases. Germline-derived CDR1 and CDR2 are LNHDA and SQIVND (reference sequence). CDR3 length: 17 residues. V trimming: 1 base; J trimming: 6 bases; junction bases outside the gene matches: 15. The CDR3: CASSIGGGAGAPSEQYF. The CDR3 DNA is TGTGCCAGTAGTATAGGAGGAGGGGCGGGAGCTCCATCCGAGCAGTACTTC.

This clone came up a few times. The V and J genes are TRBV5-1 and TRBJ1-2, with a weak D call TRBD1 (6 bases). This CDR3 contains 13 residues. V dropped 4 bases and J dropped 8 bases, with 15 bases sitting between them. The V gene's germline CDR1 is SGHRS and CDR2 YFSETQ. The CDR3 DNA is TGCGCCAGCAGCGGGGGCCCCGATGGGGGCTACACCTTC. This encodes CASSGGPDGGYTF.

The chain carries TRBV12-3 or TRBV12-4 and TRBJ2-7, with D unclear. The CDR3 has 12 residues. V shed 5 bases and J shed 1 base, with 6 bases lying between them. The CDR3 bases are TGTGCCAGCAGTCGAGCTTCCTACGAGCAGTACTTC. Translating it yields CASSRASYEQYF.

The chain combines TRBV15 with TRBJ1-2, with a tentative D call TRBD1 (5 bases). CDR1 and CDR2 (germline): LNHNV, YYDKDF (reference sequence). Trimming removed 0 bases at V and 12 bases at J, with 11 bases between. The CDR3 consists of 12 residues. The CDR3 here is CATSREVGANTF. The CDR3 bases are TGTGCCACCAGCAGAGAGGTTGGGGCGAACACCTTC.

The V and J genes are TRBV10-3 and TRBJ1-2; perhaps TRBD1 as D (6 bases). The V end was cut by 4 bases, the J end by 8 bases, with 14 bases between. The CDR3 is 13 residues long. CDR1 is ENHRY, CDR2 SYGVKD, per germline. DNA of the CDR3: TGTGCCATCAGTGCCCTGACAGGTTACGGCTACACCTTC. This sequence encodes CAISALTGYGYTF.

The V and J genes are TRBV29-1 and TRBJ2-3; no clear D gene. Germline values: CDR1 SQVTM, CDR2 ANQGSEA. The V and J ends lost 2 bases and 3 bases respectively, with 12 bases between them. The CDR3 runs 14 residues. The CDR3 is CSVERPMRTDTQYF. CDR3 DNA: TGCAGCGTTGAACGGCCAATGAGGACAGATACGCAGTATTTT.

CDR3 amino acids: CARLRGASYEQYF. CDR3 sequence (DNA): TGTGCCAGACTCAGGGGTGCATCCTACGAGCAGTACTTC. The V and J genes are TRBV5-4 and TRBJ2-7; tentative D call: TRBD1 (6 bases). Germline CDR1 reads SGHNT; CDR2 reads YYREEE (reference sequence). Trimming shortened V by 8 bases and J by 1 base, and 13 bases separated the two germline ends. This CDR3 has 13 residues.